These T cell receptor beta chains were read from a single sample in a study of cytomegalovirus exposure and HLA in healthy donors. Repertoires were generated with immunoSEQ multiplex PCR, while TCRdb's copy carries only in-frame clones and drops some. The sample consists of 76,000 or so clones, roughly 73% of them appearing once. Sequencing input: PBMCs. The source of these receptors is a woman between 40 and 50 years old in good health and CMV-seropositive. Both conserved end residues are part of each CDR3. A D gene is named only where the DNA matches it firmly. Expanded clones are given a class, and other clones once, few, many or no size at all.

d_call j_call v_call clone_size cdr3_nt cdr3_aa
. TRBJ2-7 TRBV28 . TGTGCCAGCAGGGGGGACTTCTACGAGCAGTACTTC CASRGDFYEQYF
TRBD1 TRBJ1-1 TRBV6-1 . TGTGCCAGCAGTGCAGGGGGCTTTGGCACTGAAGCTTTCTTT CASSAGGFGTEAFF
. TRBJ1-1 TRBV5-1 . TGCGCCAGCAGCATACTGGTCGGGGACACCTCGAACACTGAAGCTTTCTTT CASSILVGDTSNTEAFF
TRBD2 TRBJ2-2 TRBV11-1 . TGTGCCAGCAGCCCCAGCGGGGGAGGAACCGGGGAGCTGTTTTTT CASSPSGGGTGELFF
TRBD1 TRBJ2-7 TRBV6-4 . TGTGCCAGCAGTGACTCGGACAGGGGCGAGCAGTACTTC CASSDSDRGEQYF
TRBD1 TRBJ1-1 TRBV7-9 . TGTGCCAGCAGCTCCGTCGGGACAGGGTCGTCGGCGGCTTTCTTT CASSSVGTGSSAAFF
. TRBJ2-5 TRBV5-1 . TGCGCCAGCAGCTTGGGAGCGGAGAAAGGCGAGACCCAGTACTTC CASSLGAEKGETQYF
. TRBJ1-6 TRBV7-2 . TGTGCCAGCAGCTTACCCCCAGGGGTGAATTCACCCCTCCACTTT CASSLPPGVNSPLHF
TRBD1 TRBJ2-7 TRBV11-2 . TGTGCCAGCAGCCCTATAGCCCGGGACAGGGGTTATGAGCAGTACTTC CASSPIARDRGYEQYF
. TRBJ2-3 TRBV10-2 . TGCGCCAGCAGTGACCCGAGAGGGGGGGACACAGATACGCAGTATTTT CASSDPRGGDTDTQYF
TRBD2 TRBJ2-3 TRBV5-4 . TGTGCCAGCAGCTTGGGTCTAGCGGGAGGGACTACGCAGTATTTT CASSLGLAGGTTQYF
. TRBJ1-1 TRBV4-1 . TGCGCCAGCAGCCCTGATCCAGGGAACACTGAAGCTTTCTTT CASSPDPGNTEAFF
TRBD2 TRBJ2-1 TRBV9 few TGTGCCAGCAGCGTAGACTCGGGGGGATACAATGAGCAGTTCTTC CASSVDSGGYNEQFF
. TRBJ2-3 TRBV18 . TGTGCCAGCTCACCTGGGACAGACCCTATAGCGGGCACAGATACGCAGTATTTT CASSPGTDPIAGTDTQYF
TRBD2 TRBJ2-1 TRBV28 . TGTGCCAGCAGTCTCCGGACTAGCGGGAGTTGGGACAATGAGCAGTTCTTC CASSLRTSGSWDNEQFF
. TRBJ1-6 TRBV4-3 few TGCGCCAGCAGCCAAGATACTGGCAGGGCGGATTCACCCCTCCACTTT CASSQDTGRADSPLHF
. TRBJ1-1 TRBV27 . TGTGCCAGCAGTTTAGGACAGCGGTTCCTGAACACTGAAGCTTTCTTT CASSLGQRFLNTEAFF
TRBD2 TRBJ2-3 TRBV29-1 . TGCAGCGTTGAAGATCGCGGGGGGGCGGCAGATACGCAGTATTTT CSVEDRGGAADTQYF
. TRBJ2-1 TRBV7-9 . TGTGCCAGCACCTCGGGTGGGTTCTACAATGAGCAGTTCTTC CASTSGGFYNEQFF
. TRBJ2-7 TRBV5-6 . TGTGCCAGCACCCCCGGGGTATCCTACGAGCAGTACTTC CASTPGVSYEQYF
. TRBJ1-6 TRBV7-3 few TGTGCCAGCAGCTCAGCCCCCAGGGGCAGGGGTTCACCCCTCCACTTT CASSSAPRGRGSPLHF
. TRBJ2-3 TRBV27 few TGTGCCAGCAAGACCGGGACACTTGTCACAGATACGCAGTATTTT CASKTGTLVTDTQYF
. TRBJ1-3 TRBV21-1 few TGTGCCAGCAGCAAAGAGGCAGGGGGAAAGGCAAACACCATATATTTT CASSKEAGGKANTIYF
. TRBJ1-1 TRBV15 . TGTGCCGCAGGGAGGGGATATAACACTGAAGCTTTCTTT CAAGRGYNTEAFF
TRBD1 TRBJ1-3 TRBV5-6 . TGTGCCAGCAGCGGAACAGGGGCTGGAAACACCATATATTTT CASSGTGAGNTIYF
. TRBJ1-5 TRBV5-5 . TGTGCCAGCAGCTTGGCAGGGTTGCGAAATCAGCCCCAGCATTTT CASSLAGLRNQPQHF
TRBD2 TRBJ2-3 TRBV7-2 . TGTGCCAGCAGGCCTCGGGGGGGCGGAGATACGCAGTATTTT CASRPRGGGDTQYF
. TRBJ1-2 TRBV10-2 . TGCGCCAGCAGACGACAGCCCTATGGCTACACCTTC CASRRQPYGYTF
. TRBJ1-5 TRBV7-2 . TGTGCCAGCAGCCCCGGGGTAAGCAATCAGCCCCAGCATTTT CASSPGVSNQPQHF
. TRBJ2-1 TRBV19 . TGTGCCAGTAGTATTCCAGGGATCCGGCAGTTCTTC CASSIPGIRQFF
. TRBJ2-1 TRBV29-1 . TGCAGCGTTGAGGGACAGGGAGGCGCGGGAGGTCGGCAGTTCTTC CSVEGQGGAGGRQFF
. TRBJ1-5 TRBV15 . TGTGCCACCAGACATGGGGGCGCCGGCAATCAGCCCCAGCATTTT CATRHGGAGNQPQHF
TRBD2 TRBJ2-3 TRBV11-2 . TGTGCCAGCAGCCCACCCTGGACTAGCGGACGCACAGATACGCAGTATTTT CASSPPWTSGRTDTQYF
. TRBJ1-1 TRBV5-1 . TGCGCCAGCAGCTTGGGTCAGACGGCGGCGAACACTGAAGCTTTCTTT CASSLGQTAANTEAFF
. TRBJ1-6 TRBV6-1 once TGTGCCAGCAGTGAAGCGCGGGATTCACCCCTCCACTTT CASSEARDSPLHF
. TRBJ2-5 TRBV28 few TGTGCCAGCAGTTTAAACACCCCTGTCGGACGACAGAGAGGAGAGACCCAGTACTTC CASSLNTPVGRQRGETQYF
TRBD1 TRBJ2-3 TRBV6-5 . TGTGCCCGGACAGGGGGTGACTACACAGATACGCAGTATTTT CARTGGDYTDTQYF
. TRBJ2-5 TRBV5-1 . TGCGCCAGCAGCTTGGTCGCTGGGCAGGGAGAGACCCAGTACTTC CASSLVAGQGETQYF
TRBD2 TRBJ2-2 TRBV7-2 . TGTGCCAGCAGCCATAGCGGGATTAACACCGGGGAGCTGTTTTTT CASSHSGINTGELFF
TRBD2 TRBJ2-2 TRBV7-6 . TGTGCCAGCAGCCTTAAGCGGGGGGAGGACACCGGGGAGCTGTTTTTT CASSLKRGEDTGELFF
. TRBJ1-1 TRBV28 . TGTGCCAGCAGGGCAGGGGATGGGAACACTGAAGCTTTCTTT CASRAGDGNTEAFF
. TRBJ2-1 TRBV28 . TGTGCCAGCAGCCTGGAGCTAGCCTCCTACAATGAGCAGTTCTTC CASSLELASYNEQFF
. TRBJ1-4 TRBV27 . TGTGCCAGCAGAGTCAGGTGGGCAGGGGAAGGTGAAAAACTGTTTTTT CASRVRWAGEGEKLFF